This T cell receptor (beta chain) was sequenced in a study of blood T cells in healthy people across ages. PCR was performed a second time for about 6 to 12 cycles using a sample-barcoded 5' primer and a J-beta primer mix. MiXCR was run by TCRdb on the 5' RACE reads, yielding one entry per CDR3 protein. Among around 1,700,000 distinct CDR3 sequences listed, roughly 27% were seen once. This CDR3 is 15 amino acids long. Germline lookup yields CDR1 MDHEN and CDR2 SYDVKM. The ends were cut back, 5 bases at V and 5 bases at J, with 15 bases in the middle. The chain carries TRBV28 and TRBJ2-2, with a tentative D call TRBD1 (5 bases). This receptor was obtained from a woman under 40 in good health. The sequencing sample was made of blood. CDR3 loop: CASSKRQGKTGELFF. CDR3 nucleotides: TGTGCCAGCAGTAAAAGGCAGGGAAAAACCGGGGAGCTGTTTTTT.